This TCR beta chain is from a study of blood T cells in healthy people across ages (dated by TCRdb to between 2015 and 2016). Looking at the study overall: Template switching captured roughly one uniquely barcoded TCR beta cDNA molecule per two T cells in model experiments. Donors were grouped into four age groups: young (average 16 years), middle-aged (39), aged (around 56) and long-lived (about 89). Two additional independent replicas of 1 million unique cDNA reads from the same blood draw were analyzed for two donors (one aged 18 to 30 and one aged 80 or older). The study measured age-related changes in TCR beta repertoire diversity using deep sequencing normalized with unique cDNA molecular identifiers. To avoid experimental bias, donors of different ages were randomly spread across the sequencing lanes.

The germline V gene yields SGHTA for CDR1 and FQGNSA for CDR2. From its cysteine to its phenylalanine, the CDR3 spans 17 amino acids. Only the CDR3 DNA stays, 51 bases, in frame from base 1. Trimmed from V: 8 bases; trimmed from J: 5 bases; junction bases lacking a gene match: 12. Comment on this clonotype: This receptor's antigen is unknown. No base quality values were provided; no much bigger clone lies one nucleotide off.

Preparation of the library involved 5' RACE. Instrument on record: Illumina HiSeq 2500. The second PCR ran for about 6 to 11 cycles and used a J-beta primer mix along with a sample-barcoded 5' primer. A template-switch 5' adaptor carrying 12 random nucleotides introduced a unique molecular identifier onto each TCR beta cDNA molecule. Each sample yielded at least 2.5 million CDR3-containing paired-end reads. All of the RNA was converted into first-strand cDNA using the Mint cDNA synthesis kit, with a TRBC-specific oligonucleotide serving as the primer. Following uracil-DNA glycosylase treatment, all cDNA underwent a first 18-cycle PCR with the universal primers M1SS and BC2_uni_R. As for the original processing: Normalization of each sample was performed by random selection of 1 million high-quality reads, each carrying a distinct molecular identifier. Reads with shared molecular identifiers were discarded instead of being binned into consensus sequences. MiTCR, with a Q25 quality threshold and the strictest error-elimination algorithm, was used for CDR3 identification, clonotype clustering and error correction. A nonparametric unseen species model using Euler transformation provided a lower-bound estimate of total TCR beta diversity. Using fastp at Q25 and MiXCR, TCRdb reprocessed the public reads and kept productive beta chains. Rows matching on CDR3 protein sequence are summarized as one entry with the most common DNA and genes. Clone size and V and J calls follow TCRdb, not the original study. For this sample the table gives 600,000 or so distinct CDR3 sequences, of which under 25% were detected only once. The ten largest clones add up to approximately 3.6% of the sample.

The approximately 39 donors, aged about 6 to 90 years, were systemically healthy Caucasian individuals from Russia. Each donor gave 8 to 10 milliliters of peripheral blood, collected into EDTA-treated Vacutainer tubes. Ficoll-Paque density-gradient centrifugation was used to isolate PBMCs, with at least 6.5 million per sample. Trizol reagent was used to extract total RNA from the PBMCs, yielding at least 6 micrograms per sample. For every donor, flow cytometry on a PBMC aliquot measured the percentage of naive CD45RAhigh/CD27high T cells. The paper's findings and limits, for the study overall: Because profiling used bulk unsorted PBMCs, naive and antigen-experienced compartments could not be compared conclusively. Because donor CMV infection status was unknown, age-related changes in expanded clonotypes were potentially confounded. As age increased, observed TCR beta diversity per million T cells dropped in a roughly linear way, and a significant reduction was already evident by age about 36. Observed TCR beta diversity correlated strongly with the percentage of naive T cells measured by flow cytometry. Compared with the aged group, the long-lived group had more naive CD4+ T cells, fewer expanded clones and increased TCR diversity, a pattern suggesting age selection. Estimates of total diversity from one million sequenced T cells were regarded as lower bounds and underestimates.

The V gene is TRBV7-2 and the J gene is TRBJ2-1; TRBD2 aligns with 13 central bases. Sequences were obtained from blood. The origin of this receptor is a man between 70 and 80 years old in good health. The CDR3 reads CASGLRWTSGSNNEQFF. The DNA sequence reads TGTGCCAGCGGACTAAGATGGACTAGCGGGAGTAACAATGAGCAGTTCTTC.